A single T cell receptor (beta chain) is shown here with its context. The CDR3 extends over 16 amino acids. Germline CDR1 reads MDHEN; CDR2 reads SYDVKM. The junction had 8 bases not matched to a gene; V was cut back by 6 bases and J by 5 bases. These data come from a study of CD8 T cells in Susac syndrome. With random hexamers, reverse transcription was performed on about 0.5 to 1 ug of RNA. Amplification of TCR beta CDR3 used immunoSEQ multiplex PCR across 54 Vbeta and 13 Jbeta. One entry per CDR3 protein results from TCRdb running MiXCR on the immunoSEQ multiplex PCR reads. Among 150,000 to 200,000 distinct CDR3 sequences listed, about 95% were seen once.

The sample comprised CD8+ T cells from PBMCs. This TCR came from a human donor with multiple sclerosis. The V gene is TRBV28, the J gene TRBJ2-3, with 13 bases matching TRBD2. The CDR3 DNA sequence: TGTGCCAGCAGCCCTGGACTAGCGGGAGATAAAGATACGCAGTATTTT. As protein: CASSPGLAGDKDTQYF.